Included here is one T cell receptor beta chain sequence, with context. What it binds is not known. The data were obtained in a study of T cell responses to AZD1222 COVID-19 vaccine. Findings and limits, study-wide: Clonal diversity was possibly underestimated, and white British individuals and females predominated among donors. Repertoires were obtained only post-peak T cell response. Within unmutated variant regions lay the reported targets of nearly half of spike-specific TCRs.

V shed 2 bases and J 1 base; nucleotides not matched to a gene: 7. The germline CDR1 and CDR2 sequences are ENHRY and SYGVKD. The CDR3 length is 17 residues. Sequencing used immunoSEQ multiplex PCR; TCRdb keeps in-frame clones, though not all of them. Seen here are 95,000 to 150,000 clones, about 85% observed once, and the top ten hold 5.5% to 8%. The sample was peripheral blood, taken on day 0 of AZD1222 vaccination. The gene calls are TRBV10-3 and TRBJ1-5, with 8 bases identical to TRBD1. The receptor's source is an adult in good health. The CDR3: CAISEGDRGISNQPQHF. CDR3 sequence (DNA): TGTGCCATCAGTGAGGGAGACAGGGGCATAAGCAATCAGCCCCAGCATTTT.